The TCR beta chain under discussion was sequenced for a study of shared clonotypes between healthy human individuals (dated by TCRdb to about 2020). Regarding the complete study: The cohort comprised a couple of women and three men aged 18 to 49 years. Libraries were prepared and TCR repertoires were sequenced by different laboratories using diverse techniques, in order to increase sequencing depth and limit assay-specific biases. Per donor, leukapheresis produced somewhere between about 0.94 and 9 billion PBMCs. The study deeply sequenced blood TCR repertoires of 5 or 6 healthy adults to estimate repertoire size and the extent of clonotype sharing between individuals. Results and caveats for the whole study, not just this receptor: Pairwise subsampling indicated that sequencing depth was expected to affect the degree of clonotype sharing among donors. Sampling was restricted to blood, and TCR repertoires in tissue are likely to differ from TCR repertoires in blood. The small number of donors limited the genetic and exposure-history diversity represented.

Trimming accounts for 5 bases at V and 6 bases at J, while the number of junction bases matched to no gene is 2. CDR1 and CDR2, per the germline V gene, are SGHNT and YENEEA. The CDR3 covers 14 residues, taking in both the cysteine and the phenylalanine. Only the CDR3 region is kept as DNA, spanning 42 bases read in frame from base 1. Using the deep immunoSEQ assay, multiplex PCR amplified TCR CDR3 regions from genomic DNA. Extracted genomic DNA from each cell subset was spread evenly across all wells of several immunoSEQ 96-well plates, with each plate serving as a replicate. For unsorted PBMC, around 290 ng of genomic DNA, equivalent to about 32,000 T cell genomes, went into each replicate PCR. Ten immunoSEQ deep assay plates were used to sequence unsorted PBMC genomic DNA. Purified libraries were quantified with a Qubit 3.0 fluorometer, sized on a Bioanalyzer 2100, and re-quantified with the KAPA Library Quantification kit. Every immunoSEQ 96-well plate was sequenced on a separate single-read 150-cycle Illumina NextSeq 550 flow cell. In the paper's pipeline: Because the immunoSEQ output held only junctional sequences and lacked quality scores, the filtering could not match the filtering applied to full-length reads. Sequences were annotated with PyIR, a Python wrapper for IgBLAST v1.9, using IMGT germline references to assign V/J genes and CDR3. Reads with weak V/J assignments (E-value above 1e-6), missing CDR3, stop codons, out-of-frame junctions, or ambiguous translated residues were removed. V3J clonotypes were defined by identical inferred V gene, J gene, and CDR3 amino acid sequence. Percentage overlap between repertoires was computed as shared unique clonotypes divided by the size of the smaller repertoire. RTK rarefaction, the Chao1 estimator, and Recon v2.1 estimates of unobserved clonotypes were used to assess repertoire richness. The source is immuneACCESS, and TCRdb retained only in-frame sequences with V and J called. Part of the clones is not carried over; for the studies checked, unresolved V genes explain less than half of this, and the remainder is unexplained. The V and J calls and clone size are taken from that table; D and trimming were inferred from the DNA. In all, the sample holds roughly 480,000 clones, and 70% to 85% of those were seen once. Approximately 12% of the sample goes to the ten largest clones.

Donors were healthy HIV-negative adults with no recently reported acute infections or vaccinations. Every donor was a Caucasian adult residing in Nashville, Tennessee, USA. For unsorted samples, tens of millions of PBMCs were counted and genomic DNA was extracted with the QIAamp DNA Blood Mini kit. Blood was collected by leukapheresis, and PBMCs were isolated by Ficoll-Histopaque density gradient centrifugation and then cryopreserved in liquid nitrogen vapor phase. In the case of this clone: Its antigen target is currently unknown. No much larger clone is present one base from it, and per-base qualities are unavailable.

Recombination linked TRBV11-3 to TRBJ2-2, with 11 bases matching TRBD2. This receptor was taken from a woman aged 40 to 50 in good health. Some clones in this sample may be carry-over from other donors' samples. Sequencing input: PBMCs. The nucleotide sequence is given as TGTGCCAGCAGCCTGGGACTAGCGGCCGGGGAGCTGTTTTTT. Its coded protein is CASSLGLAAGELFF.